This is a list of T cell receptor beta chains from one sample in a study of T cell responses to AZD1222 COVID-19 vaccine. This table comes from immunoSEQ multiplex PCR, and its TCRdb copy is limited to in-frame clones, with some not included. The top ten clones hold about 1.2% of a sample with some 30,000 clones, roughly nine tenths of them seen once. The source was peripheral blood, collected on day 0 of AZD1222 vaccination. The receptors shown here come from an adult in good health. CDR3s include the opening cysteine and the closing phenylalanine or tryptophan. The order of the fields is D gene, J gene, CDR3 length, V gene, clone size, CDR3 protein, CDR3 DNA. The D gene is left open where the match is weak. Clone size is stated in some rows and not others, as once, few, many or a class when expanded.

TRBD1 | TRBJ1-1 | 17 | TRBV11-2 | . | CASSLPPRQGLNTEAFF | TGTGCCAGCAGCTTACCCCCTCGACAGGGGTTGAACACTGAAGCTTTCTTT
. | TRBJ1-1 | 13 | TRBV2 | . | CATGDQLNTEAFF | TGTGCCACAGGGGACCAGTTGAACACTGAAGCTTTCTTT
TRBD1 | TRBJ2-2 | 16 | TRBV7-9 | . | CASSAHRGSNTGELFF | TGTGCCAGCAGCGCACACAGGGGATCGAACACCGGGGAGCTGTTTTTT
. | TRBJ1-5 | 17 | TRBV19 | . | CASDPGGAGHSNQPQHF | TGTGCCAGCGACCCAGGCGGGGCCGGACATAGCAATCAGCCCCAGCATTTT
TRBD2 | TRBJ2-1 | 19 | TRBV4-1 | . | CASSHPGLAGGNSYNEQFF | TGCGCCAGCAGCCATCCGGGACTAGCGGGAGGGAACTCCTACAATGAGCAGTTCTTC
. | TRBJ1-1 | 12 | TRBV6-5 | . | CASSLLGTEAFF | TGTGCCAGCAGCCTTCTGGGCACTGAAGCTTTCTTT
TRBD1 | TRBJ1-2 | 13 | TRBV25-1 | . | CASSSQGGYGYTF | TGTGCCAGCAGTTCGCAGGGGGGCTATGGCTACACCTTC
. | TRBJ2-2 | 11 | TRBV2 | . | CASSEIRELFF | TGTGCCAGCAGTGAAATCCGGGAGCTGTTTTTT
. | TRBJ2-5 | 13 | TRBV5-1 | . | CASSSTGEETQYF | TGCGCCAGCAGCTCTACCGGGGAGGAGACCCAGTACTTC
TRBD1 | TRBJ1-2 | 16 | TRBV25-1 | . | CASSDLRQGKDYGYTF | TGTGCCAGCAGTGATCTTAGACAGGGGAAGGACTATGGCTACACCTTC
. | TRBJ2-2 | 17 | TRBV7-7 | . | CASSFSHQDSSTGELFF | TGTGCTAGCAGCTTTTCTCATCAGGACAGTTCCACCGGGGAGCTGTTTTTT
. | TRBJ2-1 | 15 | TRBV5-1 | . | CASSLAEGPLMGQFF | TGCGCCAGCAGCTTGGCTGAGGGGCCTCTAATGGGGCAGTTCTTC
TRBD2 | TRBJ2-1 | 18 | TRBV2 | once | CASSEDGTSGTWSDEQFF | TGTGCCAGCAGTGAGGACGGGACTAGCGGAACCTGGAGCGATGAGCAGTTCTTC
. | TRBJ2-3 | 13 | TRBV19 | . | CASGGRGTDTQYF | TGTGCCAGTGGGGGGCGAGGCACAGATACGCAGTATTTT
TRBD1 | TRBJ2-7 | 11 | TRBV7-9 | . | CASSRRQGQYF | TGTGCCAGCAGCCGTCGACAGGGACAGTACTTC
. | TRBJ1-5 | 13 | TRBV6-4 | . | CASISDSNQPQHF | TGTGCCAGCATTTCGGACAGCAATCAGCCCCAGCATTTT
TRBD2 | TRBJ2-5 | 16 | TRBV11-2 | . | CASSLVSGRALQTQYF | TGTGCCAGCAGCTTAGTTAGCGGGAGGGCCTTGCAGACCCAGTACTTC
. | TRBJ2-2 | 14 | TRBV4-1 | . | CASSRTANTGELFF | TGCGCCAGCAGCCGAACAGCCAACACCGGGGAGCTGTTTTTT
. | TRBJ1-5 | 15 | TRBV27 | . | CASSLTLESNQPQHF | TGTGCCAGCAGTTTGACTTTGGAAAGCAATCAGCCCCAGCATTTT
. | TRBJ1-2 | 14 | TRBV4-1 | . | CASSQGIRPDGYTF | TGCGCCAGCAGCCAAGGTATCAGGCCGGATGGCTACACCTTC
. | TRBJ1-1 | 13 | TRBV6-5 | . | CASRARWGTEAFF | TGTGCCAGCAGAGCGCGGTGGGGCACTGAAGCTTTCTTT
. | TRBJ2-6 | 14 | TRBV27 | . | CASMGLLGTNVLTF | TGTGCCAGCATGGGGCTTCTGGGGACCAACGTCCTGACTTTC
. | TRBJ2-3 | 12 | TRBV5-6 | . | CASSPGTDTQYF | TGTGCCAGCTCCCCCGGGACAGATACGCAGTATTTT
. | TRBJ2-2 | 15 | TRBV5-1 | . | CASSVGDRGTGELFF | TGCGCCAGCAGCGTAGGGGACCGAGGAACCGGGGAGCTGTTTTTT
. | TRBJ1-1 | 12 | TRBV10-3 | . | CAISGGSSEAFF | TGTGCCATCAGTGGGGGAAGTTCTGAAGCTTTCTTT
. | TRBJ1-1 | 17 | TRBV7-8 | . | CASSLQFMRARGTEAFF | TGTGCCAGCAGCTTACAATTCATGAGGGCCCGAGGAACTGAAGCTTTCTTT
TRBD2 | TRBJ2-1 | 14 | TRBV27 | . | CASRTSGSVNEQFF | TGTGCCAGCAGAACTAGCGGGAGCGTAAATGAGCAGTTCTTC
. | TRBJ2-7 | 14 | TRBV4-3 | . | CASSQGRNFYEQYF | TGCGCCAGCAGCCAAGGGCGTAACTTCTACGAGCAGTACTTC
. | TRBJ2-3 | 15 | TRBV28 | . | CASSPFGASTDTQYF | TGTGCCAGCAGCCCCTTCGGAGCTAGCACAGATACGCAGTATTTT
TRBD1 | TRBJ1-2 | 14 | TRBV7-9 | . | CASSLQGANYGYTF | TGTGCCAGCAGCTTACAGGGGGCTAACTATGGCTACACCTTC
TRBD1 | TRBJ1-1 | 14 | TRBV27 | . | CASSTRGGGAEAFF | TGTGCCAGCAGTACGAGGGGAGGGGGCGCTGAAGCTTTCTTT
. | TRBJ1-1 | 14 | TRBV5-4 | . | CASSYREPGTEAFF | TGTGCCAGCAGCTACAGGGAGCCGGGCACTGAAGCTTTCTTT
. | TRBJ2-7 | 14 | TRBV19 | . | CASSITAVPYEQYF | TGTGCCAGTAGTATTACGGCGGTGCCCTACGAGCAGTACTTC
TRBD1 | TRBJ2-7 | 14 | TRBV27 | . | CASSRDRGRGEQYF | TGTGCCAGCAGCCGCGACAGGGGGCGCGGCGAGCAGTACTTC
. | TRBJ1-5 | 14 | TRBV7-2 | . | CASSLGAGRQPQHF | TGTGCCAGCAGCTTAGGGGCAGGACGTCAGCCCCAGCATTTT
. | TRBJ2-7 | 15 | TRBV9 | . | CASSVDLGGGDEQYF | TGTGCCAGCAGCGTAGATTTAGGGGGAGGTGACGAGCAGTACTTC
. | TRBJ1-2 | 13 | TRBV2 | once | CASREGQARGYTF | TGTGCCAGCAGAGAGGGGCAGGCTCGCGGCTACACCTTC
. | TRBJ1-1 | 11 | TRBV19 | . | CASSRSAEAFF | TGTGCCAGTAGTCGGAGCGCTGAAGCTTTCTTT
TRBD1 | TRBJ2-7 | 15 | TRBV29-1 | . | CSVAFPGQGDRGQYF | TGCAGCGTTGCGTTCCCGGGACAGGGGGATAGAGGGCAGTACTTC
. | TRBJ2-3 | 16 | TRBV9 | . | CASSVGSADSTDTQYF | TGTGCCAGCAGCGTAGGGTCAGCGGACAGCACAGATACGCAGTATTTT
. | TRBJ2-7 | 15 | TRBV28 | . | CASSSGDLEGSPQYF | TGTGCCAGCAGCTCTGGGGACCTCGAGGGCTCGCCGCAGTACTTC
. | TRBJ2-1 | 16 | TRBV6-5 | . | CASSSPWRSSYNEQFF | TGTGCCAGCAGTTCTCCCTGGAGAAGCTCCTACAATGAGCAGTTCTTC
TRBD1 | TRBJ2-1 | 15 | TRBV5-4 | . | CASSGGQGAFDEQFF | TGTGCCAGCAGCGGGGGACAGGGGGCGTTCGATGAGCAGTTCTTC
. | TRBJ1-2 | 14 | TRBV27 | once | CASRGSGTNNGYTF | TGTGCCAGCAGGGGAAGCGGGACAAATAATGGCTACACCTTC
. | TRBJ1-5 | 13 | TRBV12-3/TRBV12-4 | . | CASSFTRDQPQHF | TGTGCCAGCAGTTTCACTAGGGATCAGCCCCAGCATTTT
. | TRBJ2-2 | 13 | TRBV24-1 | . | CAAGLRNTGELFF | TGTGCTGCCGGCCTCAGGAACACCGGGGAGCTGTTTTTT
TRBD1 | TRBJ1-2 | 16 | TRBV27 | . | CASSSRWGQGGGGYTF | TGTGCCAGCAGTTCCAGGTGGGGACAGGGGGGAGGAGGCTACACCTTC
TRBD2 | TRBJ2-5 | 15 | TRBV5-1 | . | CASSLGAGRGETQYF | TGCGCCAGCAGCTTGGGAGCGGGGCGGGGAGAGACCCAGTACTTC
. | TRBJ2-2 | 16 | TRBV7-2 | once | CASSSPRTYNTGELFF | TGTGCCAGCAGCAGTCCCCGGACTTATAACACCGGGGAGCTGTTTTTT
. | TRBJ2-1 | 14 | TRBV6-2/TRBV6-3 | . | CASSYLGLSNEQFF | TGTGCCAGCAGTTACCTAGGACTGTCCAATGAGCAGTTCTTC
TRBD2 | TRBJ2-1 | 12 | TRBV6-5 | . | CASRRLAFEQFF | TGTGCCAGCAGGAGACTAGCGTTCGAGCAGTTCTTC
TRBD2 | TRBJ2-2 | 15 | TRBV9 | . | CAPGVREIFTGELFF | TGTGCCCCGGGAGTGCGGGAGATTTTTACCGGGGAGCTGTTTTTT
TRBD2 | TRBJ2-1 | 16 | TRBV5-1 | . | CASSPLAGSSYNEQFF | TGCGCCAGCAGCCCACTAGCGGGCAGCTCCTACAATGAGCAGTTCTTC
. | TRBJ2-1 | 14 | TRBV6-5 | . | CASSLVGSYNEQFF | TGTGCCAGCAGTCTAGTTGGGTCCTACAATGAGCAGTTCTTC
. | TRBJ2-7 | 13 | TRBV9 | . | CASSVGGSHEQYF | TGTGCCAGCAGCGTAGGGGGTTCCCACGAGCAGTACTTC
. | TRBJ1-1 | 15 | TRBV3-1/TRBV3-2 | . | CASSQVGGRNTEAFF | TGTGCCAGCAGCCAAGTTGGGGGCAGGAACACTGAAGCTTTCTTT
. | TRBJ1-1 | 13 | TRBV27 | . | CASSLRRDTEAFF | TGTGCCAGCAGTTTAAGGAGAGATACTGAAGCTTTCTTT
. | TRBJ1-5 | 16 | TRBV21-1 | . | CASSKMLDRDNQPQHF | TGTGCCAGCAGCAAAATGCTGGACCGGGACAATCAGCCCCAGCATTTT
TRBD2 | TRBJ2-7 | 13 | TRBV29-1 | . | CSVSSGRADEQYF | TGCAGCGTTTCAAGCGGGAGGGCCGACGAGCAGTACTTC